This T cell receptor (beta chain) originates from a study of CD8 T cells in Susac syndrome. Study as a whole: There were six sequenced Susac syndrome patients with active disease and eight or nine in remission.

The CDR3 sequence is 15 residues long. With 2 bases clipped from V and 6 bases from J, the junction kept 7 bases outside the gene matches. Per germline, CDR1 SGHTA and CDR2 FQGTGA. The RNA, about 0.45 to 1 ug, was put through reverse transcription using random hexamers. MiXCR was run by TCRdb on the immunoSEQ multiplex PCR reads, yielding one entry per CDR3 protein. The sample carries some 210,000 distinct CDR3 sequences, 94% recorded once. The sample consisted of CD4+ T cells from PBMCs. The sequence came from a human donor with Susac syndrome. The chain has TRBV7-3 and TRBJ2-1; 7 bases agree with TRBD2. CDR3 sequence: CASSLGRDGGNEQFF. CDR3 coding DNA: TGTGCCAGCAGCTTAGGGAGGGATGGAGGCAATGAGCAGTTCTTC.